These 9 T cell receptor beta chains were all obtained from the same sample, sequenced in a study of T cell changes during pregnancy in multiple sclerosis. This table comes from immunoSEQ multiplex PCR, and its TCRdb copy is limited to in-frame clones, with some not included. The sample includes fewer than 100,000 clones, 75% to 90% of them seen just once. The sample here was peripheral blood, taken before pregnancy. These receptors originate from a female donor with multiple sclerosis, enrolled in a pregnancy study.

The rearrangement uses TRBV5-6 and TRBJ2-2; 9 bases are shared with TRBD1. After removal of 4 bases from V and 7 bases from J, the junction contained 8 bases not matched to a gene. The CDR3 loop spans 15 amino acids. CDR1 is SGHDT, CDR2 YYEEEE, per germline. The CDR3, as DNA: TGTGCCAGCAGCGACGGACAGGGGAAGAACGGGGAGCTGTTTTTT. Translating gives CASSDGQGKNGELFF.

This chain connects TRBV7-3 to TRBJ2-5, with D hard to call. V dropped 4 bases and J dropped 3 bases, with 9 bases sitting between them. The CDR3 spans 13 residues. CDR1 and CDR2 (germline): SGHTA, FQGTGA. Written as DNA, the CDR3 is TGTGCCAGCAGCTGGCCACAGAAAGAGACCCAGTACTTC. Protein sequence: CASSWPQKETQYF.

This chain uses TRBV6-5 with TRBJ2-7, with 10 bases lining up with TRBD1. Germline CDR1 MNHEY, CDR2 SVGAGI. The trim removed 6 bases at V and 5 bases at J, leaving 4 bases unmatched. The CDR3 loop spans 13 amino acids. This chain's CDR3 is CASRGQGRDEQYF. DNA for the CDR3: TGTGCCAGCAGGGGACAGGGGCGGGACGAGCAGTACTTC.

The V gene is TRBV9, the J gene TRBJ1-6; possible D gene TRBD1, 5 bases. The CDR3 is 14 residues long. V gave up 5 bases and J gave up 6 bases, with 12 bases separating them. The germline V gene encodes CDR1 SGDLS and CDR2 YYNGEE. The CDR3 DNA reads as TGTGCCAGCAGTGGGGCAGGGCCTAATTCACCCCTCCACTTT. It is translated as CASSGAGPNSPLHF.

J is TRBJ1-3 and V is TRBV5-4; a weak D match, TRBD1 (6 bases). The CDR3 totals 16 residues. The V end was cut by 4 bases, the J end by 1 base, with 15 bases between. Germline V gene data show CDR1 as SGHNT and CDR2 as YYREEE (reference sequence). This CDR3 is CASSPGQKGSGNTIYF. CDR3 DNA sequence: TGTGCCAGCAGCCCCGGACAGAAGGGGTCTGGAAACACCATATATTTT. Full variable domain (outside the CDR3, taken from reference TRBV5-4 and TRBJ1-3): ETGVTQSPTHLIKTRGQQVTLRCSSQSGHNTVSWYQQALGQGPQFIFQYYREEENGRGNFPPRFSGLQFPNYSSELNVNALELDDSALYLCASSPGQKGSGNTIYFGEGSWLTVV.

The rearrangement joins TRBV28 to TRBJ2-3, with TRBD2 as a possible D gene (5 bases). Germline assignment: CDR1 MDHEN and CDR2 SYDVKM. Trimming shortened V by 5 bases and J by 0 bases, and 9 bases separated the two germline ends. This CDR3 is 14 amino acids long. CDR3 in DNA: TGTGCCAGCAGTCCGGGGTTTAGCACAGATACGCAGTATTTT. Its protein is CASSPGFSTDTQYF.

This clone was found a few times. The V and J genes are TRBV18 and TRBJ1-5; no clear D gene. V lost 3 bases and J 6 bases, leaving 9 bases between the germline ends. Germline CDR1 KGHSH, CDR2 LQKENI. The CDR3 is 13 amino acids. The CDR3 here is CASSPAGPQPQHF. The CDR3 bases are TGTGCCAGCTCACCGGCAGGTCCTCAGCCCCAGCATTTT.

The chain links TRBV5-1 to TRBJ1-2; D is perhaps TRBD1 (5 bases). Germline lookup yields CDR1 SGHRS and CDR2 YFSETQ. Trimming cost V 0 bases and J 5 bases, with 11 bases left between them. The CDR3 is 14 amino acids. CDR3 amino acids: CASSLVSRDYGYTF. As DNA, the CDR3 is TGCGCCAGCAGCTTGGTTTCCAGGGATTATGGCTACACCTTC.

The CDR3 region is CASSLSGNTIYF. DNA of the CDR3: TGTGCCAGCAGTTTATCGGGAAACACCATATATTTT. The gene calls are TRBV28 and TRBJ1-3, with D uncertain. Trimming stripped 1 base from V and 4 bases from J, with 2 bases between. CDR3 length: 12 amino acids. Germline V gene data show CDR1 as MDHEN and CDR2 as SYDVKM.